This T cell receptor (beta chain) was captured in a study of cytomegalovirus exposure and HLA in healthy donors. On this clone: Its antigen is currently unknown. The sample carries other DNA sequences with the same CDR3.

Study conclusions and caveats: Most CMV-associated TCR beta chains were later found to appear HLA-restricted. A list of 150 or so TCR beta chains associated with cytomegalovirus was given.

Primers: 60 Vbeta forward and 13 Jbeta reverse. Generated by immunoSEQ multiplex PCR, the TCRdb table keeps only in-frame clones and is missing some. The profile shows under 200,000 clones, nearly 80% of them singletons. From germline, CDR1 is MGHRA and CDR2 YSYEKL. V lost 3 bases to trimming and J lost 5 bases; unmatched junction nucleotides: 6. The CDR3 totals 14 residues. The chain employs TRBV4-1 and TRBJ2-7; 8 nucleotides line up with TRBD1. The sequence was obtained from a man between 18 and 35 years old in good health and CMV-seropositive. The sequenced sample consisted of PBMCs. In nucleotides, the CDR3 is TGCGCCAGCAGCCAGGCACAGGGGGTAAACGAGCAGTACTTC. It is translated as CASSQAQGVNEQYF.